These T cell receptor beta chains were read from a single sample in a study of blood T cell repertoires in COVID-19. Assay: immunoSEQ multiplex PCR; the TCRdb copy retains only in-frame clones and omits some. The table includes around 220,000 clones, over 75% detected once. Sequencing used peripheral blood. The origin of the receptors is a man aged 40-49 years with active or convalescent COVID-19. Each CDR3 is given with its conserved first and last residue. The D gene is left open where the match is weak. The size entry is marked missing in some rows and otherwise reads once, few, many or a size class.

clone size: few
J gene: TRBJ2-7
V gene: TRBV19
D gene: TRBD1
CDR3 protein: CASRPDRGRPYEQYF
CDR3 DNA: TGTGCCAGTAGACCGGACAGGGGGCGCCCCTACGAGCAGTACTTC

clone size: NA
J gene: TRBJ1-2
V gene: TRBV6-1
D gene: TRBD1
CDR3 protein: CASSDRDRETLGTF
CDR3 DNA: TGTGCCAGCAGTGATCGGGACAGGGAGACATTGGGCACCTTC

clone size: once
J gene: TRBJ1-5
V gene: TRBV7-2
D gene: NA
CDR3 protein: CASSYWKEGGNQPQHF
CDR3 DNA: TGTGCCAGCAGCTACTGGAAGGAGGGCGGCAATCAGCCCCAGCATTTT

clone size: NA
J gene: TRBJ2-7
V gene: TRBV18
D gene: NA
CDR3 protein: CASSPTGSSYEQYF
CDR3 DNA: TGTGCCAGCTCACCCACAGGGAGCTCCTACGAGCAGTACTTC

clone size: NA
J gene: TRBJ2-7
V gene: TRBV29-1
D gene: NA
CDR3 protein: CSVEVKSSYEQYF
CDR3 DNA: TGCAGCGTTGAAGTCAAGAGCTCCTACGAGCAGTACTTC

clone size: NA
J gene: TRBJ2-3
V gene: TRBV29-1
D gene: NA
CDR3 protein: CSTLGFGSQYF
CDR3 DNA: TGCAGCACTCTAGGATTTGGTTCGCAGTATTTT

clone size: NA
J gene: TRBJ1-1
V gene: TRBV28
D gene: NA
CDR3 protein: CASSLSRGPGANTEAFF
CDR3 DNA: TGTGCCAGCAGTTTATCCAGGGGCCCGGGCGCCAACACTGAAGCTTTCTTT

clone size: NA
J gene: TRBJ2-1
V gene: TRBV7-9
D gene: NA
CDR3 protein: CASSSLEAPEQFF
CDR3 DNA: TGTGCCAGCAGCTCCTTAGAGGCTCCCGAGCAGTTCTTC

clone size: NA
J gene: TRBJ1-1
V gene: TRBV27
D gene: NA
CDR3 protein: CASSISRGTEAFF
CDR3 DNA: TGTGCCAGCTCTATCAGTCGGGGCACTGAAGCTTTCTTT

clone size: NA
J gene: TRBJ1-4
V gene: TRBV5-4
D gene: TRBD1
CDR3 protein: CASSRGGRGNEKLFF
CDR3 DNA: TGTGCCAGCAGCCGGGGGGGCAGGGGGAATGAAAAACTGTTTTTT

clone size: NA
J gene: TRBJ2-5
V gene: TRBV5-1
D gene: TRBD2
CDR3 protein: CASSPEGGLVYF
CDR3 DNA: TGCGCCAGCAGCCCGGAGGGGGGACTAGTGTACTTC

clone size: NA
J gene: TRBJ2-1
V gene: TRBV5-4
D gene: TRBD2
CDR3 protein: CASSKPGLEDDEQFF
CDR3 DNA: TGTGCCAGCAGTAAACCGGGACTAGAGGACGATGAGCAGTTCTTC

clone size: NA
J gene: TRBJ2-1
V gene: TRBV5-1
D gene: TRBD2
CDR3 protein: CASSLGPSGGHDEQFF
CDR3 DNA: TGCGCCAGCAGCTTGGGGCCTAGCGGGGGGCATGATGAGCAGTTCTTC

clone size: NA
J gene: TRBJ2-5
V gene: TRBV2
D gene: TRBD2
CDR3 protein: CASSDQAGGWETQYF
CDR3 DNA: TGTGCCAGCAGTGACCAGGCGGGAGGTTGGGAGACCCAGTACTTC

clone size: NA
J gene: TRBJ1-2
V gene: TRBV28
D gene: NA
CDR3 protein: CASSFVRIYGYTF
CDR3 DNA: TGTGCCAGCAGTTTCGTCAGGATCTATGGCTACACCTTC

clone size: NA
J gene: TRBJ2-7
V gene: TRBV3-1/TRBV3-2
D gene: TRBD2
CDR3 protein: CASSPTYGLAGGWVSYEQYF
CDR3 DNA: TGTGCCAGCAGCCCCACCTATGGACTAGCGGGAGGGTGGGTGTCCTACGAGCAGTACTTC

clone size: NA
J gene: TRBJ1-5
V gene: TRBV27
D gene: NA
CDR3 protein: CASSPGVSNQPQHF
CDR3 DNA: TGTGCCAGCAGTCCGGGTGTTAGCAATCAGCCCCAGCATTTT

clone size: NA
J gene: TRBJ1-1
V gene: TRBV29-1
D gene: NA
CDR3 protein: CSAGDRTSGEAFF
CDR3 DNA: TGCAGCGCCGGTGACAGGACCTCCGGTGAAGCTTTCTTT

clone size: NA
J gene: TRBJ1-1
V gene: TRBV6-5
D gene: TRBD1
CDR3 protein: CASTRDREDAEAFF
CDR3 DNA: TGTGCCAGCACTAGGGACAGGGAGGATGCTGAAGCTTTCTTT

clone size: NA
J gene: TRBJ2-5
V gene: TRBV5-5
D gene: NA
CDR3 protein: CASSPAAGSETQYF
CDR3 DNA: TGTGCCAGCAGCCCGGCGGCGGGGAGTGAGACCCAGTACTTC

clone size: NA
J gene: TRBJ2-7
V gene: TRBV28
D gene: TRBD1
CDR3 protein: CASSRQGTAEQYF
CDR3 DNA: TGTGCCAGCAGCAGACAGGGAACTGCCGAGCAGTACTTC

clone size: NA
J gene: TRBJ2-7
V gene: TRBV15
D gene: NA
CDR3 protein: CATSRGGGWGSGTVYEQYF
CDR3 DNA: TGTGCCACCAGCAGAGGAGGAGGATGGGGCTCGGGGACTGTCTACGAGCAGTACTTC

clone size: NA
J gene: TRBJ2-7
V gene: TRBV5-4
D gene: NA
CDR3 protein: CASSSDVAGHYEQYF
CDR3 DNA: TGTGCCAGCAGCTCCGATGTAGCAGGGCACTACGAGCAGTACTTC

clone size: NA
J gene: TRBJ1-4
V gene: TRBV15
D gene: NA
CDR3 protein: CATSTPRGEGEKLFF
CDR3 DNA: TGTGCCACCAGCACCCCCCGCGGGGAGGGTGAAAAACTGTTTTTT

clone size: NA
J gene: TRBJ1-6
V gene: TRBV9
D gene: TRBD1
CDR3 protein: CASSVRTGENSPLHF
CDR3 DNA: TGTGCCAGCAGCGTAAGGACAGGAGAGAATTCACCCCTCCACTTT

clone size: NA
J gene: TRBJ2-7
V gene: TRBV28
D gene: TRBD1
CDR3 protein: CASRGGQDSYEQYF
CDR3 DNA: TGTGCCAGCAGAGGGGGACAGGACTCCTACGAGCAGTACTTC

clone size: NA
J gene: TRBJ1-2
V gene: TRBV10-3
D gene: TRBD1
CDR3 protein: CAINTGGSVYGYTF
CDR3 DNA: TGTGCCATCAATACAGGGGGAAGTGTCTATGGCTACACCTTC

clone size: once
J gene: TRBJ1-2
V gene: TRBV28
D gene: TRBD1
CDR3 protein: CASREGTGHYGYTF
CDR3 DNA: TGTGCCAGCAGAGAGGGGACAGGGCACTATGGCTACACCTTC

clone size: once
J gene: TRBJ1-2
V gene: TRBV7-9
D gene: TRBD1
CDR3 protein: CASSLILPPQGANYGYTF
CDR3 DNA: TGTGCCAGCAGCTTAATTCTTCCCCCACAGGGGGCTAACTATGGCTACACCTTC

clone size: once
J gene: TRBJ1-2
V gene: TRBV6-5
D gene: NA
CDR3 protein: CASSYSELHYGYTF
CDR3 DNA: TGTGCCAGCAGTTACTCAGAGCTGCACTATGGCTACACCTTC